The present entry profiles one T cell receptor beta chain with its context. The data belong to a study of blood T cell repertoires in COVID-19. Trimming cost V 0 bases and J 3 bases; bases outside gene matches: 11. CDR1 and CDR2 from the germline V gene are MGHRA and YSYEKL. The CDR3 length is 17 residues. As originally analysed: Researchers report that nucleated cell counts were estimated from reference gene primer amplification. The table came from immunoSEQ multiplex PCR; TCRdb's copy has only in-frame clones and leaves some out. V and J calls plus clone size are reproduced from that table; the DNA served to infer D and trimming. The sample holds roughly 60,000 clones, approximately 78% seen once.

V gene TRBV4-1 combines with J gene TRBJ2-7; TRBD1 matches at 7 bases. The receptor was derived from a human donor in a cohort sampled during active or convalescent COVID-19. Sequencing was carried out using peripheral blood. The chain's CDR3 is CASSQESVGQSNYEQYF. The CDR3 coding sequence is TGCGCCAGCAGCCAAGAATCCGTGGGACAGAGCAACTACGAGCAGTACTTC.